A single sample gave rise to the 17 T cell receptor beta chains below, sequenced in a study of cytomegalovirus exposure and HLA in healthy donors. Primers for the PCR totalled 60 Vbeta and 13 Jbeta. Method: immunoSEQ multiplex PCR; TCRdb's copy keeps in-frame clones and lacks some. The sample yields under 200,000 clones, roughly 80% seen once. Material: PBMCs. Receptor source: a woman in her forties or fifties in good health and CMV-seropositive.

The gene calls are TRBV4-1 and TRBJ1-4; 7 bases map to TRBD1. V shed 3 bases, J shed 7 bases, and the junction held 2 bases outside the gene matches. Per the germline V gene, CDR1 is MGHRA and CDR2 is YSYEKL. The CDR3 length is 13 residues. CDR3 coding DNA: TGCGCCAGCAGCCAGGGACAGCTTGAAAAACTGTTTTTT. Translation gives CASSQGQLEKLFF.

The gene calls are TRBV19 and TRBJ2-3; 10 bases are shared with TRBD2. Looked up from germline, CDR1 is LNHDA and CDR2 is SQIVND (reference sequence). J gave up 3 bases and V 6 bases, and 9 bases lay outside the gene matches. The CDR3 loop spans 16 amino acids. CDR3 DNA: TGTGCCAGTAGCCTAGCGGGGGATACTAGTACAGATACGCAGTATTTT. It codes for CASSLAGDTSTDTQYF.

The chain recombines TRBV6-6 with TRBJ1-5, with unresolved D. The germline V and J ends were trimmed by 2 bases and 2 bases, with 7 bases remaining between them. CDR1 is MNHNY and CDR2 is SVGAGI in the germline V gene (reference sequence). The CDR3 length is 14 residues. CDR3 sequence: CASSYEGGNQPQHF. The DNA for the CDR3 is TGTGCCAGCAGTTACGAGGGAGGCAATCAGCCCCAGCATTTT.

The chain combines TRBV5-8 with TRBJ2-5, with unresolved D. This CDR3 region has 13 residues. Trimming took off 6 bases at V and 5 bases at J, with 14 bases between the two ends. Germline V gene data show CDR1 as SGHTS and CDR2 as YDEGEE. DNA of the CDR3: TGTGCCAGCACCCTTAGATCTGCGGAGACCCAGTACTTC. This encodes CASTLRSAETQYF.

This clone was detected only a few times. This chain uses TRBV5-4 with TRBJ2-7; maybe TRBD1 (6 bases). V was trimmed by 4 bases and J by 6 bases, leaving 17 bases between them. The CDR3 length is 14 residues. Germline CDR1 reads SGHNT; CDR2 reads YYREEE (reference sequence). CDR3 loop: CASSPPQGLGEQYF. The CDR3 DNA reads TGTGCCAGCAGCCCACCACAGGGATTGGGCGAGCAGTACTTC.

The V call is TRBV9, the J call TRBJ2-2; D is possibly TRBD2 (5 bases). Germline assignment: CDR1 SGDLS and CDR2 YYNGEE. V lost 3 bases to trimming and J lost 4 bases, with 16 bases between them. The CDR3 is 16 amino acids. The CDR3 DNA sequence: TGTGCCAGCAGCGCTACTACGGGGATACTCACCGGGGAGCTGTTTTTT. It specifies CASSATTGILTGELFF.

A note on this clone: At one end the junction does not follow the germline gene, possibly because of a read error. The chain links TRBV7-9 to TRBJ1-1; weak D call: TRBD1 (6 bases). Germline V gene sequence: CDR1 SEHNR, CDR2 FQNEAQ (reference sequence). The CDR3 spans 15 residues. In nucleotides, the CDR3 is TGTTCCAGCAGCTTAGAGAGGGGAGGGGGCACTGAAGCTTTCTTT. It encodes CSSSLERGGGTEAFF.

The J gene is TRBJ1-1, the V gene TRBV6-1; D not certain. V shed 4 bases and J shed 7 bases, with 7 bases lying between them. CDR1 is MNHNS, CDR2 SASEGT, per germline. CDR3 size: 11 residues. The CDR3 DNA sequence: TGTGCCAGCAGTGCCCGAGTTGAAGCTTTCTTT. It yields the protein CASSARVEAFF.

The CDR3 DNA reads as TGTGCCAGCAGCGTCGGGGGGGCCCCGGACGAGCAGTACTTC. Translated, it gives CASSVGGAPDEQYF. The rearrangement links TRBV9 to TRBJ2-7, with 8 bases lining up with TRBD2. Trimming at V came to 2 bases and at J to 5 bases, leaving 6 bases not matched to a gene. In germline, CDR1 is SGDLS, CDR2 YYNGEE. The CDR3 extends over 14 amino acids.

This rearrangement joins TRBV5-5 to TRBJ1-1; weak D call: TRBD1 (5 bases). V dropped 5 bases and J dropped 7 bases, with 15 bases sitting between them. The germline V gene has CDR1 SGHKS and CDR2 YYEKEE (reference sequence). CDR3 length equals 13 residues. The chain's CDR3 is CASSAVGESEAFF. The CDR3 DNA reads TGTGCCAGCAGTGCTGTAGGGGAAAGTGAAGCTTTCTTT.

V gene TRBV28 combines with J gene TRBJ2-5; 8 bases are a match to TRBD2. In germline, CDR1 is MDHEN, CDR2 SYDVKM. V trimming: 6 bases; J trimming: 1 base; junction bases outside the gene matches: 4. This CDR3 is 14 amino acids long. CDR3 sequence reads: CASSVAGTQETQYF. The CDR3 DNA reads as TGTGCCAGCAGCGTAGCGGGGACCCAAGAGACCCAGTACTTC.

The rearrangement uses TRBV11-2 and TRBJ1-2; 8 nucleotides match TRBD1. The trim removed 1 base at V and 6 bases at J, leaving 7 bases unmatched. This CDR3 has 15 amino acids. Looked up from germline, CDR1 is SGHAT and CDR2 is FQNNGV. CDR3 protein: CASSLGNYRGDGYTF. In DNA, the CDR3 is TGTGCCAGCAGCTTAGGAAACTACAGGGGGGATGGCTACACCTTC.

The V call is TRBV7-9, the J call TRBJ2-1; 11 nucleotides align to TRBD2. CDR1 SEHNR and CDR2 FQNEAQ come from the germline V gene (reference sequence). Trimming cost V 5 bases and J 7 bases; bases outside gene matches: 13. This CDR3 has 17 amino acids. The CDR3: CASSPWIAGGLMNEQFF. Here the CDR3 DNA reads TGTGCCAGCAGCCCTTGGATAGCGGGAGGGCTAATGAATGAGCAGTTCTTC.

The chain couples TRBV27 to TRBJ2-1; D not resolved. Germline V gene lookup returns CDR1 MNHEY and CDR2 SMNVEV (reference sequence). The CDR3 loop spans 16 amino acids. Trimming took off 3 bases at V and 0 bases at J, with 12 bases between the two ends. The CDR3 DNA sequence: TGTGCCAGCAGTTTCTACGAACAGACCTCCTACAATGAGCAGTTCTTC. It yields the protein CASSFYEQTSYNEQFF.

This clone was counted a few times. V is TRBV10-3 and J is TRBJ1-2; possibly TRBD1 for D (6 bases). V lost 0 bases and J 8 bases, leaving 7 bases between the germline ends. This CDR3 comprises 12 residues. Germline-derived CDR1 and CDR2 are ENHRY and SYGVKD. CDR3 sequence (DNA): TGTGCCATCAGTGAGTCGACAGGAGGCTACACCTTC. This gives the protein CAISESTGGYTF.

The chain is built from TRBV7-9 and TRBJ1-1; TRBD1 agrees at 7 bases. This CDR3 is built from 16 residues. V lost 5 bases to trimming and J lost 4 bases; unmatched junction nucleotides: 13. Germline V gene lookup returns CDR1 SEHNR and CDR2 FQNEAQ (reference sequence). CDR3 sequence: CASSPDREGLGTEAFF. The DNA of the CDR3 is TGTGCCAGCAGCCCTGACAGGGAAGGGCTAGGCACTGAAGCTTTCTTT.

This rearrangement joins TRBV5-1 to TRBJ1-5; D is undetermined. Per germline, CDR1 SGHRS and CDR2 YFSETQ. The CDR3 extends over 13 amino acids. Trimming stripped 6 bases from V and 11 bases from J, with 18 bases between. DNA for the CDR3: TGCGCCAGCACCCCCTTGATGGTCGGGTCCCAGCATTTT. Its translation: CASTPLMVGSQHF.